Listed here is a single T cell receptor beta chain. What it recognizes is unknown. Researchers sorted a few hundred thousand cells of each CD8+ T cell subset in triplicate. This sample was taken from a study of CXCR3-negative and CXCR3-positive naive CD8 T cells. Across the study: There were about 140 million TRB reads altogether, and each library had about 1.5 +/- 0.3 million of them.

Study-level results: Naive cells positive for CXCR3 carried more hydrophobic TRB CDR3s than CXCR3-negative ones. In naive cells, CXCR3-negative and CXCR3-positive subsets had similar TRBV-TRBJ usage; memory cells differed. Comparably high diversity was seen in both naive subsets, and much lower diversity in memory CD8+ cells.

UMI labels and 5' RACE were used to prepare the TRB cDNA libraries. With the 5' RACE reads reprocessed, TCRdb shows one record per CDR3 protein and no DNA. The repertoire table contains about 53,000 distinct CDR3 sequences. The CDR3 has 17 amino acids. The V gene's germline CDR1 is MDHEN and CDR2 SYDVKM. This sequence originates from a human donor in good health. Some clones in this sample may be carry-over from other donors' samples. The gene calls are TRBV28 and TRBJ2-7; the D call of TRBD1 rests on TCRdb alone, since no DNA is present to check it. The sequenced material came from naive CXCR3+ CD8+ T cells from blood. Subset: CD45RO-CCR7+CD27+CD95- naive CD8+ T cells expressing CXCR3 (TNR3+). This chain's CDR3 is CASSLERTGERYYEQYF. Full variable domain (missing parts from reference TRBV28 and TRBJ2-7): DVKVTQSSRYLVKRTGEKVFLECVQDMDHENMFWYRQDPGLGLRLIYFSYDVKMKEKGDIPEGYSVSREKKERFSLILESASTNQTSMYLCASSLERTGERYYEQYFGPGTRLTVT.